These 28 T cell receptor beta chains share one sample of origin, sequenced in a study of blood T cell repertoires in COVID-19. The repertoire was sequenced with immunoSEQ multiplex PCR; TCRdb's copy has only in-frame clones and lacks some. The top ten clones hold 16% of a sample with over 40,000 clones, 65% to 85% of them seen once. The material sequenced was peripheral blood. The receptors derive from a man in his forties with acute or convalescent COVID-19.

The chain carries TRBV4-1 and TRBJ2-7; 9 bases map to TRBD2. The CDR3 consists of 15 residues. J was trimmed by 2 bases and V by 0 bases; bases with no gene match: 2. The germline V gene encodes CDR1 MGHRA and CDR2 YSYEKL. Written as DNA, the CDR3 is TGCGCCAGCAGCCAAGAAAGCGGGAGGACCTACGAGCAGTACTTC. This sequence encodes CASSQESGRTYEQYF.

This chain joins TRBV21-1 and TRBJ1-6; the table assigns TRBD1, which was not confirmed against the DNA. TRBV21-1 is labeled a pseudogene. The CDR3 is 15 amino acids. As DNA, the CDR3 is TGTGCCAGCAGCAAAGTAACAGCCCATAATTCACCCCTCCACTTT. This translates into CASSKVTAHNSPLHF.

This sequence joins TRBV2 and TRBJ2-7, with D possibly being TRBD2 (6 bases). The germline CDR1 and CDR2 sequences are SNHLY and FYNNEI. This CDR3 spans 16 amino acids. V lost 2 bases and J 0 bases, leaving 14 bases between the germline ends. The CDR3 coding sequence is TGTGCCAGCAGTGAATTGGAGGGATCGTACTCCTACGAGCAGTACTTC. Translated, it gives CASSELEGSYSYEQYF.

Remarks on this clone: The sample carries other DNA sequences with the same CDR3. CDR3 DNA: TGTGCCAGCAGCTTGGTGGGGAGGAACACTGAAGCTTTCTTT. Amino acids: CASSLVGRNTEAFF. V usage is TRBV5-6 and J usage is TRBJ1-1, with D unclear. V was cut by 0 bases and J by 1 base, with 7 bases left in between. Germline values: CDR1 SGHDT, CDR2 YYEEEE. The CDR3 loop spans 14 amino acids.

The genes are TRBV6-5 and TRBJ1-1; 9 bases line up with TRBD1. Germline V CDR1 and CDR2: MNHEY, SVGAGI. The CDR3 has 15 amino acids. The J segment lost 5 bases and the V segment lost 0 bases, leaving 4 bases of the junction unmatched. Written as DNA, the CDR3 is TGTGCCAGCAGTTACTCCCGGGACAGGGCTACTGAAGCTTTCTTT. Protein: CASSYSRDRATEAFF.

This chain joins TRBV5-1 and TRBJ2-5; weak D call: TRBD1 (6 bases). This CDR3 has 15 residues. V shed 2 bases and J shed 4 bases, with 15 bases lying between them. Germline-derived CDR1 and CDR2 are SGHRS and YFSETQ. The CDR3 nucleotides read TGCGCCAGCAGCTTACAGGGACCTGCGGGAGAGACCCAGTACTTC. Translating it yields CASSLQGPAGETQYF.

This chain connects TRBV5-4 to TRBJ2-5, with a tentative D call TRBD1 (6 bases). This CDR3 has 15 residues. Germline V gene sequence: CDR1 SGHNT, CDR2 YYREEE (reference sequence). V lost 4 bases and J 2 bases, leaving 15 bases between the germline ends. The CDR3 bases are TGTGCCAGCAGCGTTTACAGGGAACCACAAGAGACCCAGTACTTC. It encodes CASSVYREPQETQYF.

The V call is TRBV27, the J call TRBJ1-6, with D perhaps TRBD1 (6 bases). V was trimmed by 5 bases and J by 7 bases, leaving 12 bases between them. CDR3 size: 14 residues. CDR1 and CDR2 (germline): MNHEY, SMNVEV (reference sequence). The CDR3 loop reads CASSVQGRNSPLHF. DNA for the CDR3: TGTGCCAGCAGTGTACAGGGTAGGAATTCACCCCTCCACTTT.

The chain joins TRBV27 to TRBJ2-7; no firm D call. CDR1 is MNHEY and CDR2 is SMNVEV in the germline V gene (reference sequence). The CDR3 has 14 amino acids. Trimming removed 6 bases at V and 3 bases at J, with 15 bases between. The CDR3 coding sequence is TGTGCCAGCAGCCCCATTCTCACTAACTACGAGCAGTACTTC. Translated: CASSPILTNYEQYF.

V gene TRBV10-3 combines with J gene TRBJ1-2; 7 nucleotides line up with TRBD1. The CDR3 is made up of 13 amino acids. V lost 10 bases and J lost 2; bases outside the gene matches: 7. Germline V gene data show CDR1 as ENHRY and CDR2 as SYGVKD. DNA for the CDR3: TGTGCCACAAAGATACAGGGGAACTATGGCTACACCTTC. Amino acids: CATKIQGNYGYTF.

The chain is built from TRBV30 and TRBJ2-7, with 9 positions matching TRBD1. The germline gives CDR1 GTSNPN, CDR2 SVGIG (reference sequence). The CDR3 sequence is 13 residues long. The ends lost 5 bases at V and 3 bases at J; junction bases unmatched: 5. Here the CDR3 DNA reads TGTGCCTGGCATCACAGGGGGCTCTACGAGCAGTACTTC. Amino acid sequence: CAWHHRGLYEQYF.

The rearrangement uses TRBV5-1 and TRBJ1-2, with 7 bases aligning to TRBD1. Trimming took 6 bases from V and 1 from J; bases not matched to a gene: 9. This CDR3 is built from 15 residues. CDR1 and CDR2 from the germline V gene are SGHRS and YFSETQ. The CDR3 spells CASNSETGLNYGYTF. The CDR3 nucleotides read TGCGCCAGCAATTCCGAGACAGGGCTTAACTATGGCTACACCTTC.

The CDR3: CASRDRPSDTQYF. CDR3 sequence (DNA): TGTGCCAGCAGGGACAGGCCTTCAGATACGCAGTATTTT. The gene calls are TRBV27 and TRBJ2-3, with TRBD1 matching 7 bases. Per the germline V gene, CDR1 is MNHEY and CDR2 is SMNVEV (reference sequence). The CDR3 has 13 amino acids. V lost 6 bases and J lost 4; bases outside the gene matches: 4.

J is TRBJ2-3 and V is TRBV5-1, with 8 bases aligning to TRBD1. CDR1 SGHRS and CDR2 YFSETQ come from the germline V gene. The CDR3 totals 15 residues. V lost 4 bases, J lost 1 base, and 5 bases stayed unmatched. Here the CDR3 reads CASSVYRGGTDTQYF. CDR3 bases: TGCGCCAGCAGCGTTTACAGGGGGGGCACAGATACGCAGTATTTT.

The CDR3: CAIQRDKSQPQHF. For the CDR3, the DNA is TGTGCCATACAAAGGGACAAGAGTCAGCCCCAGCATTTT. The chain couples TRBV7-6 to TRBJ1-5; a possible D gene is TRBD1 (6 bases). The CDR3 is 13 amino acids. Per germline, CDR1 SGHVS and CDR2 FNYEAQ. Trimming took 10 bases from V and 6 from J, leaving 16 bases between them.

In DNA, the CDR3 is TGTGCCATCAGTGGTACCGCTAGCGGAGACGAGCAGTACTTC. It codes for CAISGTASGDEQYF. The rearrangement uses TRBV10-3 and TRBJ2-7; 7 bases are shared with TRBD2. Germline lookup yields CDR1 ENHRY and CDR2 SYGVKD. This CDR3 is built from 14 residues. The ends lost 4 bases at V and 5 bases at J; junction bases unmatched: 8.

This chain links TRBV6-1 with TRBJ2-3, with D maybe TRBD2 (7 bases). V lost 6 bases and J 0 bases, leaving 13 bases between the germline ends. CDR3 length: 15 residues. Germline assignment: CDR1 MNHNS and CDR2 SASEGT. CDR3 in DNA: TGTGCCAGCAGCTCCCGGGGGGCCAGCACAGATACGCAGTATTTT. Translation: CASSSRGASTDTQYF.

The chain is built from TRBV7-6 and TRBJ1-2; TRBD1 agrees at 9 bases. V gave up 3 bases and J gave up 3 bases; unmatched junction bases: 5. The CDR3 length is 15 residues. CDR1 and CDR2 (germline): SGHVS, FNYEAQ. The CDR3 DNA is TGTGCCAGCAGCTTGGAACAGGGGGCTGACTATGGCTACACCTTC. This encodes CASSLEQGADYGYTF.

The chain has TRBV18 and TRBJ1-5; 10 bases align to TRBD1. CDR1 and CDR2 from the germline V gene are KGHSH and LQKENI. With 4 bases clipped from V and 1 base from J, the junction kept 4 bases outside the gene matches. This CDR3 comprises 16 residues. The DNA of the CDR3 is TGTGCCAGCTCACGCCGACAGGGGGCCAGCAATCAGCCCCAGCATTTT. Translated, it gives CASSRRQGASNQPQHF.

This CDR3 reads CASSLAVAGASYNEQFF. As DNA, the CDR3 is TGTGCCAGCAGCTTAGCGGTAGCGGGAGCGTCCTACAATGAGCAGTTCTTC. V is TRBV7-8 and J is TRBJ2-1; 9 bases align to TRBD2. Germline-derived CDR1 and CDR2 are SGHVS and FQNEAQ. This CDR3 is 17 amino acids long. With V trimmed by 0 bases and J by 1 base, 4 bases remained unmatched.

The V gene is TRBV7-8, the J gene TRBJ1-5; no clear D. This CDR3 comprises 16 residues. Germline V lookup: CDR1 SGHVS, CDR2 FQNEAQ. The germline V and J ends were trimmed by 5 bases and 0 bases, with 14 bases remaining between them. CDR3 DNA sequence: TGTGCCAGCAGCAGATTGAGTGGGCTTAGCAATCAGCCCCAGCATTTT. Its protein is CASSRLSGLSNQPQHF.

The J gene is TRBJ1-2, the V gene TRBV6-1, with a weak D call TRBD1 (5 bases). This CDR3 comprises 13 residues. Germline assignment: CDR1 MNHNS and CDR2 SASEGT. Trimming removed 2 bases from V and 4 bases from J, with 8 bases in between. The CDR3 spells CASSERGGYGYTF. For the CDR3, the DNA is TGTGCCAGCAGTGAAAGGGGCGGCTATGGCTACACCTTC.

This chain links TRBV3-1 (or the pseudogene TRBV3-2) with TRBJ1-2; weak D call: TRBD1 (6 bases). Trimming took 5 bases from V and 5 from J, leaving 12 bases between them. The CDR3 consists of 13 residues. Germline loops: CDR1 LGHDT, CDR2 YNNKEL (reference sequence). CDR3 loop: CASSEGGGYGYTF. DNA for the CDR3: TGTGCCAGCAGCGAAGGAGGGGGTTATGGCTACACCTTC.

The rearrangement uses TRBV28 and TRBJ1-3, with D perhaps TRBD1 (6 bases). Germline lookup yields CDR1 MDHEN and CDR2 SYDVKM. This CDR3 has 14 residues. Trimming shortened V by 7 bases and J by 7 bases, and 17 bases separated the two germline ends. This chain's CDR3 is CASIQSRGLNTIYF. CDR3 nucleotides: TGTGCCAGCATTCAATCTAGGGGGTTGAACACCATATATTTT.

This sequence joins TRBV6-5 and TRBJ1-3, with 7 bases that match TRBD1. The V gene's germline CDR1 is MNHEY and CDR2 SVGAGI. This CDR3 has 12 residues. Trimming removed 8 bases from V and 4 bases from J; junction bases left unmatched: 2. The CDR3 is CASGGQGNTIYF. The CDR3 DNA is TGTGCCAGCGGGGGACAGGGAAACACCATATATTTT.

The chain uses TRBV5-1 and TRBJ1-2; 7 bases fit TRBD1. J lost 0 bases, V lost 3 bases, and 5 bases had no gene match. The CDR3 length is 15 residues. Germline V gives CDR1 SGHRS, CDR2 YFSETQ. The CDR3 region is CASSSGTVTNYGYTF. As DNA, the CDR3 is TGCGCCAGCAGCTCCGGGACAGTGACTAACTATGGCTACACCTTC.

This rearrangement joins TRBV5-5 to TRBJ1-1; D ambiguous. The germline gives CDR1 SGHKS, CDR2 YYEKEE (reference sequence). The CDR3 contains 12 residues. V gave up 3 bases and J gave up 7 bases, with 10 bases separating them. The CDR3 reads CASSSTGFEAFF. CDR3 in DNA: TGTGCCAGCAGCTCTACCGGGTTTGAAGCTTTCTTT.

The count of this clone is one. The chain is built from TRBV7-2 and TRBJ1-5; D gene unclear. The CDR3 spans 13 residues. The V gene lost 1 base and the J gene lost 4 bases, with 5 bases spanning the gap. Germline CDR1 and CDR2: SGHTA and FQGNSA. The CDR3 nucleotides read TGTGCCAGCAGCTTAGTCCAGAATCAGCCCCAGCATTTT. It is translated as CASSLVQNQPQHF.